This TCR beta chain was captured in a study of regulatory T cells in long-lasting Graves disease. Time point reported: persistent/refractory GD, antithyroid drugs over 5 years with positive TRAb. Extracted PBMC RNA gave rise to the TCR library. The TCR beta library used iRepertoire HTBI primers with Arm-PCR amplification of CDR3. TCRdb redid the calling of the multiplex PCR reads with MiXCR, one entry per CDR3 protein. This repertoire shows approximately 690,000 distinct CDR3 sequences, 25% to 35% found once; its top ten account for about two fifths. Trimming took off 0 bases at V and 1 base at J, with 10 bases between the two ends. Germline CDR1 SGHRS, CDR2 YFSETQ. The CDR3 is 15 residues long. This clonotype was observed a few times.

The chain uses TRBV5-1 and TRBJ1-2; D perhaps matches TRBD1 (6 bases). The clonotype was recovered from a female donor with Graves disease. Sequenced here: peripheral blood mononuclear cells (PBMCs), sampled when the disease was refractory, from a patient treated with antithyroid drugs. The DNA of the CDR3 is TGCGCCAGCAGCTTGGATCGGGGGCATAACTATGGCTACACCTTC. Its protein is CASSLDRGHNYGYTF. The full variable domain, completed using reference TRBV5-1 and TRBJ1-2, is KAGVTQTPRYLIKTRGQQVTLSCSPISGHRSVSWYQQTPGQGLQFLFEYFSETQRNKGNFPGRFSGRQFSNSRSEMNVSTLELGDSALYLCASSLDRGHNYGYTFGSGTRLTVV.